This T cell receptor (beta chain) was sequenced during a study of blood T cell repertoires in COVID-19. Whole-study context: Acute-phase and convalescent COVID-19 samples originated in the United States, Italy and Spain. PBMCs, B-cell-depleted T cells, or T cells were the source of the cDNA or gDNA that made up the material.

V lost 4 bases to trimming and J lost 7 bases; unmatched junction nucleotides: 9. The CDR3 runs 15 residues. Germline assignment: CDR1 SGHDT and CDR2 YYEEEE. Measured with immunoSEQ multiplex PCR; TCRdb has only the in-frame clones, and not every one. Here the sample spans about 39,000 clones, 76% being singletons. This clonotype was obtained from an elderly man with acute or convalescent COVID-19. V usage is TRBV5-6 and J usage is TRBJ2-1; TRBD1 matches 9 bases. The sequenced sample was peripheral blood. The CDR3 loop is CASSPDRGVRNEQFF. The DNA of the CDR3 is TGTGCCAGCAGCCCGGACAGGGGCGTGCGGAATGAGCAGTTCTTC.